Each of the 21 T cell receptor beta chains below was sequenced from the same sample in a study of T cells in Graves' hyperthyroidism and ophthalmopathy. Amplified regions were TCR beta CDR3 sequences from RNA transcripts. Researchers ran a first-round RT-PCR on the TCR CDR3 using the HTBI primer set. TCRdb processed the multiplex PCR reads anew with MiXCR; each CDR3 protein has one entry. The repertoire holds some 350,000 distinct CDR3 sequences, with approximately 13% as singletons. The sequenced sample consisted of blood. The source of these receptors is a woman aged 35 to 49 with Graves' ophthalmopathy.

This clonotype has just a few counts. This chain links TRBV20-1 with TRBJ2-5; 9 nucleotides line up with TRBD2. This CDR3 comprises 14 residues. The germline V gene has CDR1 DFQATT and CDR2 SNEGSKA (reference sequence). V was clipped by 3 bases and J by 5 bases; unmatched bases: 7. CDR3: CSASRRGGRETQYF. CDR3 coding DNA: TGCAGTGCTAGTAGGCGGGGGGGCCGTGAGACCCAGTACTTC.

This clonotype showed up many times. CDR3 nucleotide sequence: TGTGCCAGCAGCTACGGACAGGGCTACTACGAGCAGTACTTC. Its translation: CASSYGQGYYEQYF. This chain joins TRBV6-1 and TRBJ2-7, with 8 nucleotides matching TRBD1. The ends lost 6 bases at V and 3 bases at J; junction bases unmatched: 7. Germline V gene lookup returns CDR1 MNHNS and CDR2 SASEGT. The CDR3 length is 14 residues.

This clonotype was counted between two and nine times. The rearrangement joins TRBV7-8 to TRBJ1-5, with 8 bases that match TRBD1. Germline CDR1 SGHVS, CDR2 FQNEAQ. This CDR3 comprises 16 residues. The junction had 4 bases not matched to a gene; V was cut back by 1 base and J by 2 bases. In DNA form, the CDR3 reads TGTGCCAGCAGCTTAGGGGACAGGTTGGGCAATCAGCCCCAGCATTTT. As protein: CASSLGDRLGNQPQHF.

This clonotype was counted many times. The chain carries TRBV7-9 and TRBJ2-3; TRBD1 matches 7 bases. The CDR3 is made up of 16 amino acids. After removal of 5 bases from V and 2 bases from J, the junction contained 10 bases not matched to a gene. Per the germline V gene, CDR1 is SEHNR and CDR2 is FQNEAQ (reference sequence). CDR3 region: CASSRTGRLTTDTQYF. In DNA form, the CDR3 reads TGTGCCAGCAGCCGGACAGGTCGGCTTACCACAGATACGCAGTATTTT.

This clonotype was picked up many times. This chain uses TRBV27 with TRBJ2-7; the D gene is possibly TRBD2 (5 bases). This CDR3 is 14 amino acids long. Between the trimmed V and J ends, which lost 5 bases and 1 base, there was a span of 12 bases. Germline CDR1 and CDR2: MNHEY and SMNVEV (reference sequence). CDR3 coding DNA: TGTGCCAGCAGTCCATGGGCGGGTTCCTACGAGCAGTACTTC. Its translation is CASSPWAGSYEQYF.

The chain links TRBV28 to TRBJ2-1; the match to TRBD2 covers 10 bases. Germline assignment: CDR1 MDHEN and CDR2 SYDVKM. V gave up 6 bases and J gave up 0 bases; unmatched junction bases: 14. The CDR3 is 19 amino acids. The CDR3, as DNA: TGTGCCAGCAGCTCCCAAACCCCAGTAGCGGGGGGCTCCTACAATGAGCAGTTCTTC. Translating it yields CASSSQTPVAGGSYNEQFF.

The gene calls are TRBV6-2 or TRBV6-3 and TRBJ1-1, with 10 bases aligning to TRBD1. V was clipped by 0 bases and J by 1 base; unmatched bases: 8. This CDR3 spans 18 amino acids. CDR1 and CDR2 from the germline V gene are MNHEY and SVGEGT. The DNA for the CDR3 is TGTGCCAGCAGTTACTCGATAGGGACAGGGGAGTGGAACACTGAAGCTTTCTTT. It yields the protein CASSYSIGTGEWNTEAFF.

This clonotype was observed many times. The chain is built from TRBV12-3 or TRBV12-4 and TRBJ2-1; TRBD1 aligns across 10 bases. This CDR3 has 15 amino acids. Germline trimming cut 6 bases from V and 7 bases from J; bases unmatched to any gene: 9. For the CDR3, the DNA is TGTGCCAGCAGAACCGGGACAGGGGTTTTTAATGAGCAGTTCTTC. This encodes CASRTGTGVFNEQFF.

This clonotype was observed once. It may be a read error: a sequence one base away is much more abundant. This chain joins TRBV24-1 and TRBJ2-1; weak D call: TRBD1 (6 bases). CDR1 KGHDR and CDR2 SFDVKD come from the germline V gene. This CDR3 has 15 amino acids. CDR3 DNA sequence: TGTGCCACCAGTGATTTGAGGGGGTCCTACGATGAGCAGTTCTTC. Translating it yields CATSDLRGSYDEQFF.

The CDR3 protein is CASKGQPSRNTIYF. CDR3 in DNA: TGTGCCAGTAAGGGACAGCCGTCTAGAAACACCATATATTTT. The genes are TRBV19 and TRBJ1-3; 7 nucleotides line up with TRBD1. CDR1 is LNHDA and CDR2 is SQIVND in the germline V gene (reference sequence). Trimming took 7 bases from V and 5 from J; bases not matched to a gene: 8. The CDR3 consists of 14 residues.

This clonotype was seen at least ten times. The chain carries TRBV2 and TRBJ2-3, with TRBD2 matching 12 bases. Per the germline V gene, CDR1 is SNHLY and CDR2 is FYNNEI. V lost 6 bases, J lost 14 bases, and 9 bases stayed unmatched. The CDR3 extends over 13 amino acids. Written as DNA, the CDR3 is TGTGCCAGCAGGACAACTAGCGGGGGGTCCCGGTATTTT. As protein: CASRTTSGGSRYF.

At least ten counts were recorded for this clonotype. The chain is built from TRBV24-1 and TRBJ2-5; maybe TRBD2 (5 bases). V was pared by 4 bases and J by 2 bases, with 10 bases between. CDR1 KGHDR and CDR2 SFDVKD come from the germline V gene. This CDR3 region has 14 residues. The CDR3 spells CATSDPGVQETQYF. As DNA, the CDR3 is TGTGCCACCAGTGACCCCGGGGTTCAAGAGACCCAGTACTTC.

This clonotype was detected ten times or more. The V and J genes are TRBV15 and TRBJ1-1; no definite D call. The V end lost 0 bases, the J end lost 4 bases, and 9 bases lay between the germline ends. Germline V gene sequence: CDR1 LNHNV, CDR2 YYDKDF (reference sequence). The CDR3 spans 14 residues. The CDR3 sequence: CATSREAVFTEAFF. In nucleotides, the CDR3 is TGTGCCACCAGCAGAGAGGCGGTGTTCACTGAAGCTTTCTTT.

Concerning this clonotype itself: This likely comes from a read error, as the CDR3 has no conserved phenylalanine or tryptophan at its end. The V gene is TRBV20-1, the J gene TRBJ2-3; 9 positions agree with TRBD2. Germline CDR1 is DFQATT and CDR2 is SNEGSKA (reference sequence). With V trimmed by 2 bases and J by 6 bases, 9 bases remained unmatched. The CDR3 totals 15 residues. The CDR3 reads CSARTGLAFGDTQYL. Here the CDR3 DNA reads TGCAGTGCTAGAACGGGACTAGCATTCGGGGATACGCAGTATCTT.

This clonotype showed up just a few times. The gene calls are TRBV10-3 and TRBJ2-3; 9 bases line up with TRBD2. Germline CDR1 is ENHRY and CDR2 is SYGVKD. The J segment lost 2 bases and the V segment lost 0 bases, leaving 6 bases of the junction unmatched. The CDR3 has 17 amino acids. This CDR3 is CAISESWVAGVTDTQYF. DNA for the CDR3: TGTGCCATCAGTGAGTCGTGGGTAGCGGGAGTCACAGATACGCAGTATTTT.

This clonotype was detected many times. The chain couples TRBV15 to TRBJ2-2, with D possibly being TRBD1 (6 bases). This CDR3 is built from 14 residues. Trimming stripped 8 bases from V and 0 bases from J, with 10 bases between. Germline CDR1 and CDR2: LNHNV and YYDKDF (reference sequence). The CDR3: CATHQGSNTGELFF. The DNA of the CDR3 is TGTGCCACCCATCAGGGGTCGAACACCGGGGAGCTGTTTTTT.

This clonotype was picked up a small number of times. This chain joins TRBV3-1 and TRBJ1-6; 10 bases map to TRBD1. The junction had 8 bases not matched to a gene; V was cut back by 5 bases and J by 7 bases. CDR3 length: 16 residues. From germline, CDR1 is LGHDT and CDR2 YNNKEL (reference sequence). CDR3 residues: CASSLTGGVSNSPLHF. DNA for the CDR3: TGTGCCAGCAGCTTGACAGGGGGCGTTTCGAATTCACCCCTCCACTTT.

This clonotype was seen many times. The rearrangement links TRBV20-1 to TRBJ2-3, with TRBD1 as a possible D gene (6 bases). V was trimmed by 4 bases and J by 1 base, leaving 15 bases between them. The CDR3 extends over 15 amino acids. CDR1 is DFQATT, CDR2 SNEGSKA, per germline (reference sequence). This CDR3 is CSATDRNEGTDTQYF. CDR3 in DNA: TGCAGTGCTACGGACAGAAACGAGGGCACAGATACGCAGTATTTT.

This clonotype was detected many times. The chain recombines TRBV11-2 with TRBJ1-3; D uncertain. The CDR3 consists of 14 residues. Germline CDR1 and CDR2: SGHAT and FQNNGV. V lost 6 bases to trimming and J lost 6 bases, with 15 bases between them. This CDR3 reads CASSLREYLNTIYF. CDR3 nucleotide sequence: TGTGCCAGCAGTCTCCGGGAGTACCTAAACACCATATATTTT.

This clonotype was picked up a small number of times. This chain links TRBV5-1 with TRBJ2-2; D may be TRBD1 (5 bases). The CDR3 contains 15 residues. CDR1 and CDR2 from the germline V gene are SGHRS and YFSETQ. V shed 4 bases and J shed 5 bases, with 15 bases lying between them. CDR3 DNA sequence: TGCGCCAGCAGCGTTAGGGGCGCCGGAACCGGGGAGCTGTTTTTT. Protein product: CASSVRGAGTGELFF.

The chain carries TRBV7-8 and TRBJ1-5; tentatively, D is TRBD1 (6 bases). The ends were cut back, 1 base at V and 8 bases at J, with 18 bases in the middle. The germline gives CDR1 SGHVS, CDR2 FQNEAQ. There are 16 residues in the CDR3. CDR3 coding DNA: TGTGCCAGCAGCTTAGAGAGGGGGTTGGGGCGTGAGCCCCAGCATTTT. Its translation: CASSLERGLGREPQHF.